These T cell receptor beta chains were read from a single sample in a study of T cells in Graves' hyperthyroidism and ophthalmopathy. A single record per CDR3 protein comes from TCRdb applying MiXCR to the multiplex PCR reads. The repertoire holds 380,000 or so distinct CDR3 sequences, with about 15% as singletons. The sample comprised blood. The receptors originated from a woman in her twenties or thirties with Graves' hyperthyroidism. CDR3s include the opening cysteine and the closing phenylalanine or tryptophan.

V gene,J gene,CDR3 length,CDR3 protein
TRBV20-1,TRBJ2-4,14,CSARDAGKGNIQYF
TRBV29-1,TRBJ1-5,13,CSVGLEGNQPQHF
TRBV20-1,TRBJ2-3,15,CSATNDQAYTDTQYF
TRBV7-8,TRBJ2-7,13,CASSNRGDAEQYF
TRBV27,TRBJ2-3,15,CASASGAGRPDTQYF
TRBV5-6,TRBJ1-1,13,CASSLVLGVEAFF
TRBV28,TRBJ2-7,15,CASSGGGTDSYEQYF
TRBV14,TRBJ2-2,18,CASSQDPRQGARTGELFF
TRBV20-1,TRBJ2-4,12,CSATQGPNIQYF
TRBV14,TRBJ2-7,12,CASSLLPYEQYF
TRBV6-1,TRBJ1-5,15,CASSSRRGTNQPQHF
TRBV6-2/TRBV6-3,TRBJ2-1,17,CASSYSSSGNPYNEQFF
TRBV7-2,TRBJ2-7,11,CASSLGREQYF
TRBV28,TRBJ1-2,16,CASSLTGQDRVGGYTF
TRBV18,TRBJ2-1,14,CASSLEGGLNEQFF
TRBV28,TRBJ2-7,11,CASTYSYEQYF
TRBV7-6,TRBJ2-5,17,CASSPRGSGRLGGTQYF
TRBV11-1,TRBJ2-5,14,CASSGQGTGRLQYF
TRBV7-6,TRBJ2-6,14,CASSDLNGANVLTF
TRBV4-1,TRBJ2-2,18,CASSPKKGGASWTGELFF
TRBV2,TRBJ2-4,14,CASSQGQGLDIQYF
TRBV7-9,TRBJ2-1,14,CASSIRGGRNEQFF
TRBV28,TRBJ1-4,15,CASSPQQGANEKLFF
TRBV20-1,TRBJ2-7,13,CSAGSGTSYEQYF
TRBV13,TRBJ1-5,13,CASSTRPKEPQHF
TRBV12-3/TRBV12-4,TRBJ1-2,11,CASSSGLGYTF
TRBV20-1,TRBJ2-1,13,CSASRGAHNEQFF
TRBV7-9,TRBJ2-5,16,CASSWDRDRVRETQYF
TRBV19,TRBJ1-2,15,CASRKGQTPNYGYTF
TRBV14,TRBJ2-3,17,CASSHRGLARPTDTQYF
TRBV12-3/TRBV12-4,TRBJ2-7,15,CASSKRTSGPYEQYF
TRBV6-2/TRBV6-3,TRBJ2-2,12,CASTLGAGEPFF
TRBV24-1,TRBJ2-2,16,CATSEQGQGNTGGLFF
TRBV20-1,TRBJ2-3,14,CSPRGGPSTDTQYF
TRBV12-3/TRBV12-4,TRBJ2-1,16,CASSLVTGKPYNEQFF
TRBV19,TRBJ2-1,15,CASTGLAGRANEQFF
TRBV2,TRBJ2-4,18,CASSGSKTSGIAKNIQYF
TRBV2,TRBJ2-3,15,CASNEGGLIGDTQYF
TRBV20-1,TRBJ2-3,14,CSGTTGTVADTQYF
TRBV11-2,TRBJ2-7,12,CASSFPGAEQYF
TRBV7-9,TRBJ1-1,14,CASSLGVGGPEAFF
TRBV2,TRBJ1-3,13,CASSTGIGNTMYF
TRBV19,TRBJ1-1,16,CASSIEGRGRPAEAFF
TRBV7-9,TRBJ2-7,14,CASSPTTFSYEQYF
TRBV12-3/TRBV12-4,TRBJ1-2,11,CAAQVNYGYTF
TRBV14,TRBJ2-1,16,CASSSSSGSIYNEQFF
TRBV2,TRBJ2-3,14,CASMNAGGIDTQYF
TRBV20-1,TRBJ2-5,14,CSARGTGIGETQYF
TRBV19,TRBJ1-4,14,CASRQPPTNEKLFF
TRBV20-1,TRBJ1-5,12,CSAKRGNQPQHF
TRBV29-1,TRBJ1-3,14,CSVDSGFSGNTIYF
TRBV5-1,TRBJ2-2,16,CASSQHASGSRWELFF
TRBV24-1,TRBJ2-7,15,CATSEGPLEIHEQYF
TRBV11-1,TRBJ2-7,14,CASTYDRGLGEQYF